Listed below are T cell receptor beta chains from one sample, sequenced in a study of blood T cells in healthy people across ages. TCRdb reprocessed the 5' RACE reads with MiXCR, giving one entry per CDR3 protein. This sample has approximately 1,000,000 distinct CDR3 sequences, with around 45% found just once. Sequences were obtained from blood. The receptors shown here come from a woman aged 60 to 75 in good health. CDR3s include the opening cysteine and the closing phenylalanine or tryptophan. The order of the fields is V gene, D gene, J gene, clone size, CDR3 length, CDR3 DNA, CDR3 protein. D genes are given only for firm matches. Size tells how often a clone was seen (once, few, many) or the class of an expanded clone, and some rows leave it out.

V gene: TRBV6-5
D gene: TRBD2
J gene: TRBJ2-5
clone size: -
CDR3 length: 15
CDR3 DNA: TGTGCCAGCAGTCCTAGCGGGAGTCCATATAAGTCCCAGTACTTC
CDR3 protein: CASSPSGSPYKSQYF

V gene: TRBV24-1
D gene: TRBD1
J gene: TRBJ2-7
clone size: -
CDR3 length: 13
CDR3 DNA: TGTGCCACCTCCGGGACAGGGGACCTCGAGCAGTACTTC
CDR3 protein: CATSGTGDLEQYF

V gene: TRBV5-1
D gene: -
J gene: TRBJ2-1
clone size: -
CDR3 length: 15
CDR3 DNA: TGCGCCAGCAGCTTGGCCGGCAGTCAGTACAATGAGCAGTTCTTC
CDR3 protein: CASSLAGSQYNEQFF

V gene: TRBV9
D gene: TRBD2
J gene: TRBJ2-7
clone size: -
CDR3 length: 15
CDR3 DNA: TGTGCCAGCAGCGTTGGACTAGCTTCCAGCTACGAGCAGTACTTC
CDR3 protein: CASSVGLASSYEQYF

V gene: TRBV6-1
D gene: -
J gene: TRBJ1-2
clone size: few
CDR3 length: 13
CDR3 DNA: TGTGCCAGCAGTGAAGACAGATTCTATGGCTACACCTTC
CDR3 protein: CASSEDRFYGYTF

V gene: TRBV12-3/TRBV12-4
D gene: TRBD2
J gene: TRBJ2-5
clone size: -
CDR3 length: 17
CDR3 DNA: TGTGCCAGCAGTTCCCTCTTAGCGGGAGGGCCGCAAGAGACCCAGTACTTC
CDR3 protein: CASSSLLAGGPQETQYF

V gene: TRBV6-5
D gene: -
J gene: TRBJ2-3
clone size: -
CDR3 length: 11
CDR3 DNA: TGTGCCAGTCACGTGGGAGATACGCAGTATTTT
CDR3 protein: CASHVGDTQYF

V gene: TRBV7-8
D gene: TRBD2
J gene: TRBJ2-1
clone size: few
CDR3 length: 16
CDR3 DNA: TGTGCCAGCAGCTTATCCCGGACTAGTTCCTACAATGAGCAGTTCTTC
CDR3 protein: CASSLSRTSSYNEQFF

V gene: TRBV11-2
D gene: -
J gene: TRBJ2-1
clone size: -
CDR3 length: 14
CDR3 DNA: TGTGCCAGCAGCTTTATAGGGGCCTTCAATGAGCAGTTCTTC
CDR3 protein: CASSFIGAFNEQFF

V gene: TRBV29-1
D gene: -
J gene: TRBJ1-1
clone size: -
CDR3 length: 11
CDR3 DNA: TGCAGCGTGACAGCGATGGCTGAAGCTTTCTTT
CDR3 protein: CSVTAMAEAFF

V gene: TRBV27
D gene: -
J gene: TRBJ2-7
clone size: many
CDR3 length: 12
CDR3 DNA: TGTGCCAGCAGGCCGATCCGGGGCGAGCAGTACTTC
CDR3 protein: CASRPIRGEQYF

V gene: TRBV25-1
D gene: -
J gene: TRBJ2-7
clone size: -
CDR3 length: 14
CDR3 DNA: TGTGCCAGCAGTGAATATGGAGGGTTCGGAGAGCAGTACTTC
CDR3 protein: CASSEYGGFGEQYF

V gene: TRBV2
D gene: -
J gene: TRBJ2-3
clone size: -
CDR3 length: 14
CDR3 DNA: TGTGCCAGCACTCGGGGGATCGACACAAATACGCAGTATTTT
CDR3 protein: CASTRGIDTNTQYF

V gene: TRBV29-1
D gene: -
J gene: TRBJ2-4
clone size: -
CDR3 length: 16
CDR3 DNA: TGCAGCGTGAAAGGACAAAAACGAGGGACCGAAAACATTCAGTACTTC
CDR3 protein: CSVKGQKRGTENIQYF

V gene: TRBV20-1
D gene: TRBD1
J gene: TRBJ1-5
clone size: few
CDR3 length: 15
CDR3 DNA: TGCAGTGCCTACGCGACAGGGTCGGTCAATCAGCCCCAGCATTTT
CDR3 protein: CSAYATGSVNQPQHF

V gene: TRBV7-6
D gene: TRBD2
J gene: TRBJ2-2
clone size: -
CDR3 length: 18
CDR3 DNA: TGTGCCAGCAGCCGCCGAAGCGGGGCTAGCGGGAGTTTCGGGGAGCTGTTTTTT
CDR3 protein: CASSRRSGASGSFGELFF

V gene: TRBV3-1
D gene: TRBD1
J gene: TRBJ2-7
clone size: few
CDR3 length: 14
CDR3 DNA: TGTGCCAGCAGCCGGGACAGGAATGGGTACGAGCAGTACTTC
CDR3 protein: CASSRDRNGYEQYF

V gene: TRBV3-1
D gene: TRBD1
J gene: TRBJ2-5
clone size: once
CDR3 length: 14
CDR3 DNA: TGTGCCAGCAGCCCTACGTACAGGGGTGAGACCCAGTACTTC
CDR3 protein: CASSPTYRGETQYF

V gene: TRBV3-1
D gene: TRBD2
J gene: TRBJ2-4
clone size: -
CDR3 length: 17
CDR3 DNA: TGTGCCGGCAGCCAAGCGGGAATGGTCCTAGCCATAAACATTCAGTACTTC
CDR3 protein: CAGSQAGMVLAINIQYF

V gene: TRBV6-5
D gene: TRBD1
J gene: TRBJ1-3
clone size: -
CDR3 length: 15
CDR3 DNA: TGTGCCAGCAGCTTGACAGGGAGCTCTGGAAACACCATATATTTT
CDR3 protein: CASSLTGSSGNTIYF

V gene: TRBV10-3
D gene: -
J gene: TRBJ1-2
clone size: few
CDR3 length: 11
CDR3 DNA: TGTGCCATCAGTGTCAGCTATGGCTACACCTTC
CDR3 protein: CAISVSYGYTF

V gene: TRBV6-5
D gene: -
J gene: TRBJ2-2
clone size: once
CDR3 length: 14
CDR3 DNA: TGTGCCCCAAAGCGAGGGGAGAACACCGGGGAGCTGTTTTTT
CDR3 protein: CAPKRGENTGELFF

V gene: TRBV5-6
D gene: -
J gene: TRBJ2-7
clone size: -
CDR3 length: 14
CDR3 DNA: TGTGCCAGCAGCTTGGTAGTGTTACCCTACGAGCAGTACTTC
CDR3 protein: CASSLVVLPYEQYF

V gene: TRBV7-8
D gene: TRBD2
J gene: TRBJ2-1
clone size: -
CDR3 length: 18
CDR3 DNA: TGTGCCAGCAGCTCTCGAGGAGGGGCTAGCGGGGTGTACAATGAGCAGTTCTTC
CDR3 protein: CASSSRGGASGVYNEQFF

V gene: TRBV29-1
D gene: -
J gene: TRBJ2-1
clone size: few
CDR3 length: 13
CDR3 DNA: TGCAGCTCCTGGGGCGGCGCCTACAATGAGCAGTTCTTC
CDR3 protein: CSSWGGAYNEQFF

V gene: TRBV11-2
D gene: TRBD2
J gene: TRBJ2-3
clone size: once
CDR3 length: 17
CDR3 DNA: TGTGCCAGCAGCGTCGGGACTAGCGGGAGGGACACAGATACGCAGTATTTT
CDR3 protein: CASSVGTSGRDTDTQYF

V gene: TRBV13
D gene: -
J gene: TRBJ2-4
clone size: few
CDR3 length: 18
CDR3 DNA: TGTGCCAGCAGCCCCGATGCGGGGAACCTCTTAGCCAAAAACATTCAGTACTTC
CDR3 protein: CASSPDAGNLLAKNIQYF

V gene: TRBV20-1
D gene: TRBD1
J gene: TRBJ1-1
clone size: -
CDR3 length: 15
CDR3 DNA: TGCAGTGTTCGCCCGGGACAGGGGGCGTACACTGAAGCTTTCTTT
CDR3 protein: CSVRPGQGAYTEAFF

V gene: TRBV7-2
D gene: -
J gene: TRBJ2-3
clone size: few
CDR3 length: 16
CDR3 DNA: TGTGCCAGCAGCTTAGGAGACGGTCCCGCCCGGGATACGCAGTATTTT
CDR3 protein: CASSLGDGPARDTQYF

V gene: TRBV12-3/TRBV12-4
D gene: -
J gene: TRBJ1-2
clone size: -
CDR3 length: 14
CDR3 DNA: TGTGCCAGCAGTTTAGAACCATCTAACTATGGCTACACCTTC
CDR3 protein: CASSLEPSNYGYTF

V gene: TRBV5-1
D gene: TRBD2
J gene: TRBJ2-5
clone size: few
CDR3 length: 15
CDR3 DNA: TGCGCCAGCAGCTTGCTAGCGGGAGCCGAAGAGACCCAGTACTTC
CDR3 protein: CASSLLAGAEETQYF